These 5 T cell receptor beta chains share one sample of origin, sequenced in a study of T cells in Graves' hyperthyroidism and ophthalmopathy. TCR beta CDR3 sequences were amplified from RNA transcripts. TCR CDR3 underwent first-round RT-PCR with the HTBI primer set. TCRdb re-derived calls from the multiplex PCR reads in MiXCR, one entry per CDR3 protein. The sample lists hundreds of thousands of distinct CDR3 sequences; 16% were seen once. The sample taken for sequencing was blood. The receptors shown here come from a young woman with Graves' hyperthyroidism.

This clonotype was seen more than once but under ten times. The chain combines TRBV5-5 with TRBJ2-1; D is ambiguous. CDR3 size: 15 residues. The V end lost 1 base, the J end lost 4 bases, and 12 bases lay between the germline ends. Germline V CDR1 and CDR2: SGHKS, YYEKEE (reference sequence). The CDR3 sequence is CASSLITGSYNEQFF. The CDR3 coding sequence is TGTGCCAGCAGCTTGATTACGGGTTCTTACAATGAGCAGTTCTTC.

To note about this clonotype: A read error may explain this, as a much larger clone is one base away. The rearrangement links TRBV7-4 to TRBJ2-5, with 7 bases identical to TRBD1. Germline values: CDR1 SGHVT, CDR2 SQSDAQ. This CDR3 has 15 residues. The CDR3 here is CTSSLAQAGGETQYF. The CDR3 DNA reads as TGTACCAGCAGCTTAGCGCAGGCAGGGGGAGAGACCCAGTACTTC.

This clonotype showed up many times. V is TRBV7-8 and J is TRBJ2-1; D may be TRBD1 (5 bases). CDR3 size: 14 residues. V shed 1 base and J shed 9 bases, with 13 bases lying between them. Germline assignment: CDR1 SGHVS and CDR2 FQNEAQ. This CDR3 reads CASSLGWGESEQFF. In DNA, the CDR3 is TGTGCCAGCAGCTTAGGATGGGGCGAGAGTGAGCAGTTCTTC. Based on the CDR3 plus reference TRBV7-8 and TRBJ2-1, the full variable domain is GAGVSQSPRYKVAKRGQDVALRCDPISGHVSLFWYQQALGQGPEFLTYFQNEAQLDKSGLPSDRFFAERPEGSVSTLKIQRTQQEDSAVYLCASSLGWGESEQFFGPGTRLTVL.

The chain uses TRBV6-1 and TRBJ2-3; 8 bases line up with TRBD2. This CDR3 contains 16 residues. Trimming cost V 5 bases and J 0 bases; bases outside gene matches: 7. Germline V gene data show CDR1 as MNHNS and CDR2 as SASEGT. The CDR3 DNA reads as TGTGCCAGCAGTTTAATTAGCGGGACTAGCACAGATACGCAGTATTTT. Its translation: CASSLISGTSTDTQYF.

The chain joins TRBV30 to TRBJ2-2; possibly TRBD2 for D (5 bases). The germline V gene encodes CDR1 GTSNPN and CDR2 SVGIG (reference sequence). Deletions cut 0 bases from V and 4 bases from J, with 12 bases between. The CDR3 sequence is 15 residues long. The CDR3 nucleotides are TGTGCCTGGAGTGTAGGAGCGGCAAGCACCGGGGAGCTGTTTTTT. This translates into CAWSVGAASTGELFF.